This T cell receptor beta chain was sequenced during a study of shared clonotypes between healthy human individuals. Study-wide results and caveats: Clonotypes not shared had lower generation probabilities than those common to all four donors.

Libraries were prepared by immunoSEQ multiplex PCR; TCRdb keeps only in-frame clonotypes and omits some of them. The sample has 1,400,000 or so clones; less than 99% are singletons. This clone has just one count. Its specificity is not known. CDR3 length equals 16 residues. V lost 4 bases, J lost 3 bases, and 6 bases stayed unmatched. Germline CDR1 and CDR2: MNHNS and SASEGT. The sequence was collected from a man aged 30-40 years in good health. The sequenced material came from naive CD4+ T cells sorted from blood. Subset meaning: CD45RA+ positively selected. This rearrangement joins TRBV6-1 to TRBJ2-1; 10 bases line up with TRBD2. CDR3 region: CASSVLAGALYNEQFF. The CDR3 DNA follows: TGTGCCAGCAGTGTTCTAGCGGGAGCCCTCTACAATGAGCAGTTCTTC.